Shown below are 20 T cell receptor beta chains from a single sample sequenced in a study of T-cell memory formation after mild COVID-19. TCRdb recomputed calls from the 5' RACE reads with MiXCR, one row per CDR3 protein. This repertoire shows roughly 450,000 distinct CDR3 sequences, 18% found once; its top ten account for 12%. Sequenced sample: PBMCs or a T cell subset sorted from them (not recorded which). These receptors were obtained from an adult woman who had mild COVID-19 (a few samples of this study predate the infection). Cell type and time point are not known.

The V gene is TRBV25-1, the J gene TRBJ1-4; D is ambiguous. Germline CDR1 reads MGHDK; CDR2 reads SYGVNS. The CDR3 spans 15 residues. V shed 4 bases and J shed 1 base, with 10 bases lying between them. CDR3 sequence: CASSGRIITNEKLFF. DNA of the CDR3: TGTGCCAGCAGTGGAAGAATCATAACTAATGAAAAACTGTTTTTT.

A few counts support this clonotype. CDR3 nucleotides: TGTGCCAGCACCGGACGAGAGGGAGAGACCCAGTACTTC. This gives the protein CASTGREGETQYF. The V call is TRBV6-6, the J call TRBJ2-5; a weak D match, TRBD2 (5 bases). V lost 7 bases, J lost 4 bases, and 13 bases lay in between. This CDR3 has 13 amino acids. Germline V lookup: CDR1 MNHNY, CDR2 SVGAGI (reference sequence).

This clonotype was seen more than once but under ten times. This chain connects TRBV7-9 to TRBJ2-2; 13 bases line up with TRBD2. V trimming: 5 bases; J trimming: 5 bases; junction bases outside the gene matches: 2. The CDR3 length is 15 residues. CDR1 and CDR2 from the germline V gene are SEHNR and FQNEAQ (reference sequence). This CDR3 reads CASSPTSGRTGELFF. In DNA, the CDR3 is TGTGCCAGCAGCCCGACTAGCGGGAGGACCGGGGAGCTGTTTTTT.

The J gene is TRBJ2-1, the V gene TRBV7-9; D is possibly TRBD1 or TRBD2 (6 bases each). This CDR3 has 16 amino acids. From germline, CDR1 is SEHNR and CDR2 FQNEAQ (reference sequence). V was clipped by 1 base and J by 9 bases, with 19 bases between them. The CDR3 loop reads CASSLEGWGANVEQFF. For the CDR3, the DNA is TGTGCCAGCAGCTTAGAAGGGTGGGGGGCCAATGTTGAGCAGTTCTTC.

CDR3 amino acids: CSASRLRGGVTGANVLTF. For the CDR3, the DNA is TGCAGTGCTAGTCGGCTTCGCGGGGGTGTAACTGGGGCCAACGTCCTGACTTTC. The gene calls are TRBV20-1 and TRBJ2-6; TRBD2 agrees at 7 bases. V lost 3 bases and J lost 2; bases outside the gene matches: 13. CDR3 length: 18 amino acids. Germline CDR1 DFQATT, CDR2 SNEGSKA (reference sequence).

The sample holds many counts of this clonotype. This chain uses TRBV7-9 with TRBJ1-2, with TRBD1 identical over 10 bases. Trimming cost V 6 bases and J 5 bases; bases outside gene matches: 6. The CDR3 runs to 14 residues. Germline V gene data show CDR1 as SEHNR and CDR2 as FQNEAQ (reference sequence). The CDR3 reads CASSRQGAFYGYTF. The CDR3 nucleotides read TGTGCCAGCAGTAGACAGGGGGCGTTTTATGGCTACACCTTC.

The count of this clonotype is one. The gene calls are TRBV27 and TRBJ1-1; 8 nucleotides match TRBD1. The trim removed 3 bases at V and 9 bases at J, leaving 6 bases unmatched. Germline V gene sequence: CDR1 MNHEY, CDR2 SMNVEV (reference sequence). The CDR3 loop spans 13 amino acids. Here the CDR3 DNA reads TGTGCCAGCAGTTTGCAGGGGGCTTCGAAAGCTTTCTTT. It translates to CASSLQGASKAFF.

There are many counts of this clonotype. The rearrangement joins TRBV5-1 to TRBJ2-1; 7 bases line up with TRBD1. Germline CDR1 SGHRS, CDR2 YFSETQ. V was clipped by 5 bases and J by 0 bases; unmatched bases: 8. The CDR3 is 16 residues long. Written as DNA, the CDR3 is TGCGCCAGCAGAACCGGGACAGCAGACTCCTACAATGAGCAGTTCTTC. Protein: CASRTGTADSYNEQFF.

The J gene is TRBJ1-5, the V gene TRBV27; 7 bases fit TRBD1. After removal of 4 bases from V and 3 bases from J, the junction contained 3 bases not matched to a gene. The germline gives CDR1 MNHEY, CDR2 SMNVEV (reference sequence). The CDR3 consists of 14 residues. Written as DNA, the CDR3 is TGTGCCAGCAGTTGGGGACAGTTCAATCAGCCCCAGCATTTT. Its translation: CASSWGQFNQPQHF.

A single count supports this clonotype. Relative to the germline gene, one junction end is altered; a read error may explain this. V gene TRBV7-8 combines with J gene TRBJ1-2; TRBD1 matches at 7 bases. Germline values: CDR1 SGHVS, CDR2 FQNEAQ. The CDR3 length is 13 residues. The CDR3 nucleotides read TGCGCCAGCAGCTCACGACAGGGTAATGGCTACACCTTC. Amino acid sequence: CASSSRQGNGYTF.

This clonotype has only a few counts. V usage is TRBV5-6 and J usage is TRBJ2-7; the D gene could be TRBD1 or TRBD2 (6 bases each). Germline CDR1 reads SGHDT; CDR2 reads YYEEEE. The CDR3 covers 14 residues. Trimming stripped 4 bases from V and 2 bases from J, with 13 bases between. The CDR3, as DNA: TGTGCCAGCAGCGGCGGGACACGCACCTACGAGCAGTACTTC. This sequence encodes CASSGGTRTYEQYF.

This clonotype was counted a few times. The rearrangement links TRBV12-3 or TRBV12-4 to TRBJ1-2; 7 bases are shared with TRBD1. With 0 bases clipped from V and 0 bases from J, the junction kept 10 bases outside the gene matches. The CDR3 sequence is 18 residues long. The CDR3 DNA sequence: TGTGCCAGCAGTTTAGCGTGGGACAGAAAGAAGGCTAACTATGGCTACACCTTC. This sequence encodes CASSLAWDRKKANYGYTF.

As DNA, the CDR3 is TGCGCCAGCAGCCAACCTCCCGAGGGGCTAAGAGGCTACACCTTC. Its translation: CASSQPPEGLRGYTF. The chain joins TRBV4-1 to TRBJ1-2; weak D call: TRBD1 (5 bases). V dropped 2 bases and J dropped 8 bases, with 18 bases sitting between them. CDR1 MGHRA and CDR2 YSYEKL come from the germline V gene. The CDR3 sequence is 15 residues long.

Only a few counts were recorded for this clonotype. The chain has TRBV2 and TRBJ1-6; D gene unclear. Looked up from germline, CDR1 is SNHLY and CDR2 is FYNNEI. V lost 2 bases and J 0 bases, leaving 14 bases between the germline ends. This CDR3 region has 18 residues. CDR3 region: CASSETLAASSYNSPLHF. The CDR3 nucleotides are TGTGCCAGCAGTGAAACTCTCGCGGCAAGCTCCTATAATTCACCCCTCCACTTT.

The J gene is TRBJ2-1, the V gene TRBV9, with D possibly matching TRBD2 (5 bases). The length of the CDR3 is 13 residues. Trimming pared 0 bases from V and 13 bases from J, leaving 14 bases between. Germline V CDR1 and CDR2: SGDLS, YYNGEE. CDR3 region: CASSVERPDQQFF. The CDR3 region has the DNA TGTGCCAGCAGCGTAGAGCGGCCCGATCAACAGTTCTTC.

The rearrangement uses TRBV3-1 and TRBJ1-1; D gene uncertain. With 1 base removed from V and 5 bases from J, the gap between germline ends came to 8 bases. Germline V lookup: CDR1 LGHDT, CDR2 YNNKEL (reference sequence). The CDR3 extends over 13 amino acids. The CDR3 loop is CASSQGVRTEAFF. The CDR3 bases are TGTGCCAGCAGCCAAGGAGTTCGGACTGAAGCTTTCTTT.

This clonotype was recorded a few times. The chain combines TRBV5-1 with TRBJ1-6; 9 positions agree with TRBD1. Per the germline V gene, CDR1 is SGHRS and CDR2 is YFSETQ. The V and J ends lost 3 bases and 9 bases, in that order; junction bases with no gene match: 7. The CDR3 sequence is 15 residues long. This chain's CDR3 is CASSSTGGFGSPLHF. CDR3 in DNA: TGCGCCAGCAGCTCTACAGGGGGCTTTGGTTCACCCCTCCACTTT.

In its sample, this clonotype was seen a few times. V usage is TRBV21-1 and J usage is TRBJ2-5; the table's D gene call, TRBD2, was not cross checked with the DNA. TRBV21-1 represents a pseudogene. This CDR3 contains 19 residues. The CDR3 region is CASSRKDTPGLAGKETQYF. CDR3 DNA: TGTGCCAGCAGCAGGAAGGACACTCCAGGACTAGCGGGTAAAGAGACCCAGTACTTC.

CDR3 protein: CASSDGSTEAFF. The CDR3 DNA sequence: TGTGCCAGCTCCGACGGGAGCACTGAAGCTTTCTTT. J is TRBJ1-1 and V is TRBV6-6, with D unclear. Germline loops: CDR1 MNHNY, CDR2 SVGAGI (reference sequence). Trimming removed 8 bases from V and 4 bases from J, with 11 bases in between. This CDR3 spans 12 amino acids.

The rearrangement links TRBV30 to TRBJ2-5, with TRBD2 matching over 7 bases. V lost 0 bases, J lost 5 bases, and 6 bases stayed unmatched. The germline V gene encodes CDR1 GTSNPN and CDR2 SVGIG (reference sequence). The length of the CDR3 is 14 residues. CDR3 protein: CAWSVGGGGETQYF. The CDR3 DNA follows: TGTGCCTGGAGTGTTGGTGGGGGAGGGGAGACCCAGTACTTC.